These 18 T cell receptor beta chains share one sample of origin, sequenced in a study of blood T cell repertoires in COVID-19. Assay used: immunoSEQ multiplex PCR; TCRdb lists only in-frame clones, some missing. Of about 190,000 clones in the sample, 82% were seen once. Sequencing was done on a sample of peripheral blood. The receptors shown here come from a woman aged 55-69 years with COVID-19, enrolled during active disease.

The rearrangement joins TRBV6-5 to TRBJ2-3; D is possibly TRBD2 (5 bases). The CDR3 loop spans 15 amino acids. Germline V gene sequence: CDR1 MNHEY, CDR2 SVGAGI. The ends were cut back, 2 bases at V and 0 bases at J, with 9 bases in the middle. As DNA, the CDR3 is TGTGCCAGCAGTTACGAGGGTAGCAGCACAGATACGCAGTATTTT. It is translated as CASSYEGSSTDTQYF.

The rearrangement links TRBV27 to TRBJ1-1, with D hard to call. CDR1 MNHEY and CDR2 SMNVEV come from the germline V gene (reference sequence). Between the trimmed V and J ends, which lost 2 bases and 5 bases, there was a span of 9 bases. This CDR3 comprises 13 residues. CDR3 DNA: TGTGCCAGCAGTTTAGCGGGCCCGACTGAAGCTTTCTTT. Residues: CASSLAGPTEAFF.

J is TRBJ1-4 and V is TRBV2; TRBD1 agrees at 11 bases. The CDR3 sequence is 17 residues long. V dropped 4 bases and J dropped 8; count of bases not matched to a gene: 12. The germline CDR1 and CDR2 sequences are SNHLY and FYNNEI. DNA for the CDR3: TGTGCCAGCAGTGCCGGGACAGGGGGTAGACCGGCCGAAAAACTGTTTTTT. This sequence encodes CASSAGTGGRPAEKLFF.

In nucleotides, the CDR3 is TGTGCCAGCAGTTACCGGGCAGGGGGCTTGGAAAAACTGTTTTTT. Encoded protein: CASSYRAGGLEKLFF. V gene TRBV6-5 combines with J gene TRBJ1-4, with 8 bases that match TRBD1. This CDR3 region has 15 residues. V lost 2 bases to trimming and J lost 8 bases; unmatched junction nucleotides: 7. Germline-derived CDR1 and CDR2 are MNHEY and SVGAGI.

The rearrangement uses TRBV19 and TRBJ1-2; D possibly corresponds to TRBD1 (6 bases). Trimming pared 6 bases from V and 0 bases from J, leaving 14 bases between. Germline CDR1 is LNHDA and CDR2 is SQIVND (reference sequence). CDR3 length equals 15 residues. CDR3 in DNA: TGTGCCAGTAGCTTGGACAGACCTTCTAACTATGGCTACACCTTC. Its protein product is CASSLDRPSNYGYTF.

The rearrangement joins TRBV3-1 (or the pseudogene TRBV3-2) to TRBJ2-3; 9 bases are a match to TRBD1. The germline V gene encodes CDR1 LGHDT and CDR2 YNNKEL (reference sequence). This CDR3 comprises 16 residues. After removal of 5 bases from V and 2 bases from J, the junction contained 8 bases not matched to a gene. CDR3 in amino acids: CASSLDRGSFTDTQYF. The CDR3 nucleotides read TGTGCCAGCAGCTTAGACAGGGGGTCGTTCACAGATACGCAGTATTTT.

The chain recombines TRBV5-4 with TRBJ2-5; a weak D match, TRBD1 (8 bases). V lost 3 bases and J 4 bases, leaving 10 bases between the germline ends. The germline V gene has CDR1 SGHNT and CDR2 YYREEE (reference sequence). The CDR3 has 13 residues. The chain's CDR3 is CASSYRGGETQYF. The CDR3 nucleotides are TGTGCCAGCAGCTACAGGGGGGGAGAGACCCAGTACTTC.

This rearrangement joins TRBV28 to TRBJ1-3; D might be TRBD1 (6 bases). With 5 bases removed from V and 3 bases from J, the gap between germline ends came to 14 bases. This CDR3 comprises 15 residues. Looked up from germline, CDR1 is MDHEN and CDR2 is SYDVKM. CDR3: CASSLLGAGGNTIYF. CDR3 coding DNA: TGTGCCAGCAGTCTTTTGGGGGCCGGTGGAAACACCATATATTTT.

This chain uses TRBV29-1 with TRBJ1-1; D is possibly TRBD1 (6 bases). Germline values: CDR1 SQVTM, CDR2 ANQGSEA. The CDR3 loop spans 17 amino acids. The germline V and J ends were trimmed by 0 bases and 1 base, with 18 bases remaining between them. CDR3 residues: CSVEDLGGGLKNTEAFF. CDR3 coding DNA: TGCAGCGTTGAAGATCTTGGAGGGGGACTAAAGAACACTGAAGCTTTCTTT. The whole variable domain, filled in from reference TRBV29-1 and TRBJ1-1, reads SAVISQKPSRDICQRGTSLTIQCQVDSQVTMMFWYRQQPGQSLTLIATANQGSEATYESGFVIDKFPISRPNLTFSTLTVSNMSPEDSSIYLCSVEDLGGGLKNTEAFFGQGTRLTVV.

This chain's CDR3 is CASSLLVGANEQFF. In DNA, the CDR3 is TGTGCCAGCAGCCTCCTGGTAGGAGCAAATGAGCAGTTCTTC. This rearrangement joins TRBV13 to TRBJ2-1; no reliable D call. CDR1 and CDR2 from the germline V gene are PRHDT and FYEKMQ (reference sequence). The CDR3 has 14 residues. V was shortened by 5 bases and J by 7 bases, with 15 bases between the two germline ends.

The V call is TRBV7-9, the J call TRBJ1-4; D remains unclear. The germline CDR1 and CDR2 sequences are SEHNR and FQNEAQ (reference sequence). V was trimmed by 4 bases and J by 5 bases, leaving 14 bases between them. The CDR3 extends over 15 amino acids. The CDR3 is CASSSGGQLNEKLFF. Here the CDR3 DNA reads TGTGCCAGCAGCTCGGGAGGGCAGTTGAATGAAAAACTGTTTTTT.

The chain combines TRBV27 with TRBJ2-2, with TRBD2 matching 10 bases. The CDR3 has 18 residues. Germline CDR1 reads MNHEY; CDR2 reads SMNVEV (reference sequence). Trimming took 2 bases from V and 6 from J; bases not matched to a gene: 12. CDR3 nucleotide sequence: TGTGCCAGCAGTTTAGAGGGCGTTCTTAGCGGGGGGTCCGGGGAGCTGTTTTTT. Protein: CASSLEGVLSGGSGELFF.

This sequence joins TRBV3-1 (or the pseudogene TRBV3-2) and TRBJ1-6; 7 bases match TRBD1. Trimming removed 4 bases from V and 9 bases from J; junction bases left unmatched: 9. The CDR3 is 15 amino acids. Germline CDR1 reads LGHDT; CDR2 reads YNNKEL (reference sequence). The CDR3 region has the DNA TGTGCCAGCAGCCCCGGTAAGGGGGCGAGTTCACCCCTCCACTTT. Residues: CASSPGKGASSPLHF.

The CDR3 coding sequence is TGTGCCGACAGACTAGCGGGCAGATCACGATACACAGATACGCAGTATTTT. Translation: CADRLAGRSRYTDTQYF. The rearrangement links TRBV24-1 to TRBJ2-3; 10 nucleotides match TRBD2. Germline loops: CDR1 KGHDR, CDR2 SFDVKD. The CDR3 sequence is 17 residues long. The V gene end was trimmed by 12 bases and the J gene end by 2 bases; junction bases not matched to a gene: 16.

The CDR3 region is CASSLDRYTGELFF. CDR3 coding DNA: TGTGCCAGCAGCCTGGACAGGTACACCGGGGAGCTGTTTTTT. The genes are TRBV7-9 and TRBJ2-2, with 7 positions matching TRBD1. V shed 5 bases, J shed 3 bases, and the junction held 3 bases outside the gene matches. The CDR3 runs 14 residues. The germline CDR1 and CDR2 sequences are SEHNR and FQNEAQ (reference sequence).

The genes are TRBV4-3 and TRBJ2-3, with 7 bases aligning to TRBD2. Germline CDR1 reads LGHNA; CDR2 reads YSLEER. This CDR3 region has 17 residues. The V gene end was trimmed by 1 base and the J gene end by 4 bases; junction bases not matched to a gene: 11. CDR3 amino acids: CASSQGGGREVADTQYF. The CDR3 region has the DNA TGCGCCAGCAGCCAAGGGGGGGGTCGGGAGGTTGCAGATACGCAGTATTTT.

The chain links TRBV5-1 to TRBJ1-1; D is possibly TRBD1 (6 bases). The CDR3 extends over 16 amino acids. CDR1 SGHRS and CDR2 YFSETQ come from the germline V gene. Between the trimmed V and J ends, which lost 2 bases and 6 bases, there was a span of 20 bases. CDR3 sequence reads: CASSLQYQTQGAEAFF. The CDR3 DNA reads as TGCGCCAGCAGCTTACAATACCAAACACAGGGAGCTGAAGCTTTCTTT.

This chain uses TRBV19 with TRBJ1-5, with D tentatively TRBD1 (6 bases). The CDR3 totals 15 residues. With 4 bases removed from V and 3 bases from J, the gap between germline ends came to 13 bases. The germline gives CDR1 LNHDA, CDR2 SQIVND (reference sequence). The CDR3 sequence: CASSSKGHLNQPQHF. Here the CDR3 DNA reads TGTGCCAGTAGTAGCAAGGGACATCTCAATCAGCCCCAGCATTTT.